This T cell receptor beta chain was recovered during a study of OX40 agonist ivuxolimab in advanced cancers. This table comes from immunoSEQ multiplex PCR, and its TCRdb copy is limited to in-frame clones, with some not included. The sample has over 20,000 clones, 78% seen once. The germline CDR1 and CDR2 sequences are MNHNY and SVGAGI (reference sequence). This CDR3 contains 14 residues. Trimming stripped 6 bases from V and 4 bases from J, with 15 bases between. The rearrangement joins TRBV6-6 to TRBJ1-2; possible D gene TRBD1, 5 bases. The sample consisted of CD4+ or CD8+ T cells sorted from blood, taken in a trial of the OX40 agonist ivuxolimab. The TCR was taken from an adult with an advanced solid tumor such as melanoma, head and neck, liver or kidney cancer. The CDR3 nucleotides are TGTGCCAGCAGAAGATCGAGGGACGGCTATGGCTACACCTTC. Amino acid sequence: CASRRSRDGYGYTF.